This TCR beta chain emerged from a study of identical twins. Points from the study as a whole: High-abundance cord blood beta clonotypes had fewer insertions; memory repertoires showed none. Where beta out-of-frame sequences were concerned, excess twin sharing was weaker. The study found that models underestimated out-of-frame TCR alpha sharing in monozygotic twins.

Germline CDR1 is MGHRA and CDR2 is YSYEKL. Deletions cut 0 bases from V and 1 base from J, with 6 bases between. This CDR3 region has 14 residues. This clonotype showed up just a few times. Its antigen remains unidentified. TCRdb re-called the 5' RACE reads with MiXCR, one entry per CDR3 protein. This sample has approximately 1.8 million distinct CDR3 sequences, with around a third found just once. The TCR originated in a newborn girl in good health. V and J are TRBV4-1 and TRBJ1-1; D call uncertain. The material sequenced was cord blood. The CDR3 is CASSQDVGNTEAFF. DNA for the CDR3: TGCGCCAGCAGCCAAGATGTCGGGAACACTGAAGCTTTCTTT.